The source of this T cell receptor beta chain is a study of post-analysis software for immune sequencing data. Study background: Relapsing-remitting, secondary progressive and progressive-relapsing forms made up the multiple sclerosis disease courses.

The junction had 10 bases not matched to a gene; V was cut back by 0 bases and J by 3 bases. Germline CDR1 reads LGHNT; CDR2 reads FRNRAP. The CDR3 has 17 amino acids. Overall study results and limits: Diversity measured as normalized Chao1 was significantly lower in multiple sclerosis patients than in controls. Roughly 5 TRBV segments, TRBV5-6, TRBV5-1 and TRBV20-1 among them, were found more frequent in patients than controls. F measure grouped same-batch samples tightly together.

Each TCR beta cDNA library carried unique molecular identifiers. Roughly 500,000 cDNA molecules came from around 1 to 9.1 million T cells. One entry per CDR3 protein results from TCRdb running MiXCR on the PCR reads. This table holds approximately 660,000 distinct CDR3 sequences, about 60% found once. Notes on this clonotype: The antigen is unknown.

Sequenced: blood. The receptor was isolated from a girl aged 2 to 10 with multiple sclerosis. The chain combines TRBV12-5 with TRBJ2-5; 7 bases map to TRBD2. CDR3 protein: CASGLVLGREWKETQYF. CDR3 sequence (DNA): TGTGCTAGTGGTTTGGTACTGGGGAGGGAGTGGAAAGAGACCCAGTACTTC. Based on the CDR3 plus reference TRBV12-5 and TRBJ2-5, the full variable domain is DARVTQTPRHKVTEMGQEVTMRCQPILGHNTVFWYRQTMMQGLELLAYFRNRAPLDDSGMPKDRFSAEMPDATLATLKIQPSEPRDSAVYFCASGLVLGREWKETQYFGPGTRLLVL.